This entry features one T cell receptor (beta chain) sequence. Its antigen is unknown. This CDR3 is 16 amino acids long. Germline CDR1 reads SGDLS; CDR2 reads YYNGEE. V was shortened by 4 bases and J by 2 bases, with 17 bases between the two germline ends. This PCR relied on a set of 60 Vbeta primers and 13 Jbeta primers. Only in-frame clones appear in the TCRdb table, and some are missing; sequencing was by immunoSEQ multiplex PCR. The sample lists approximately 130,000 clones; around 77% were seen once. This sample stems from a study of cytomegalovirus exposure and HLA in healthy donors. Study-wide findings and caveats: Testing in vitro showed a few CMV-associated chains specific for CMV antigens.

This clonotype was sampled from a woman aged 45-65 years in good health and CMV-seronegative. The chain couples TRBV9 to TRBJ2-3; D unclear. Specimen: PBMCs. The CDR3 DNA is TGTGCCAGCAGCACCGACGGAGTTGTAATCACAGATACGCAGTATTTT. Translating gives CASSTDGVVITDTQYF.